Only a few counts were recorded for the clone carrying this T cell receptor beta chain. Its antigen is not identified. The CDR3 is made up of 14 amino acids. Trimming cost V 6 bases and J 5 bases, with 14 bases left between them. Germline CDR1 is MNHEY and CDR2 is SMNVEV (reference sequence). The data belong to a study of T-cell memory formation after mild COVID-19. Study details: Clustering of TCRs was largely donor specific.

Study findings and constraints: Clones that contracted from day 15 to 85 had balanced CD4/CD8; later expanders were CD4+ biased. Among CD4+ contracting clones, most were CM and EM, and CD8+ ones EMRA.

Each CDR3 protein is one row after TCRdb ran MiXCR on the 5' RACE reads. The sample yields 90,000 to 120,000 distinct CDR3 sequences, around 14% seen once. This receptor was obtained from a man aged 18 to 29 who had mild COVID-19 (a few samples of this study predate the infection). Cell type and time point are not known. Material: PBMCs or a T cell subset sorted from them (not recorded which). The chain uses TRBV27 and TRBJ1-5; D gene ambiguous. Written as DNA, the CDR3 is TGTGCCAGCAGAGGAGGGATGGGGTATCAGCCCCAGCATTTT. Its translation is CASRGGMGYQPQHF.